This passage covers 17 T cell receptor beta chains from one sample sequenced in a study of T cells in Graves' hyperthyroidism and ophthalmopathy. Amplification of TCR beta CDR3 regions was performed using RNA transcripts as template. During a first-round RT-PCR of the TCR CDR3, the HTBI primer set was used. One entry per CDR3 protein, called by TCRdb with MiXCR from the multiplex PCR reads. The table lists around 420,000 distinct CDR3 sequences, about an eighth of them singletons. The source material was blood. Source of these receptors: a woman aged 18 to 35 with Graves' hyperthyroidism.

This clonotype occurred many times. The chain couples TRBV28 to TRBJ2-7, with D perhaps matching TRBD1 or TRBD2 (5 bases each). Trimming cost V 6 bases and J 6 bases, with 21 bases left between them. Per germline, CDR1 MDHEN and CDR2 SYDVKM. This CDR3 contains 15 residues. The CDR3 region has the DNA TGTGCCAGCAGCACACCTCGGACCGGGACGGCCGAGCAGTACTTC. The encoded protein is CASSTPRTGTAEQYF. The whole variable domain, remainder taken from reference TRBV28 and TRBJ2-7, is DVKVTQSSRYLVKRTGEKVFLECVQDMDHENMFWYRQDPGLGLRLIYFSYDVKMKEKGDIPEGYSVSREKKERFSLILESASTNQTSMYLCASSTPRTGTAEQYFGPGTRLTVT.

This clonotype was seen at least ten times. The CDR3 nucleotides read TGTGCCAGCAGTTTAAATTCAGGGACCATCGGAGGATCACCCCTCCACTTT. Its protein product is CASSLNSGTIGGSPLHF. The V and J genes are TRBV12-3 or TRBV12-4 and TRBJ1-6; weak D call: TRBD1 (5 bases). V gave up 2 bases and J gave up 10 bases, with 21 bases separating them. The CDR3 sequence is 17 residues long.

In its sample, this clonotype was seen a few times. This chain links TRBV12-3 or TRBV12-4 with TRBJ2-2, with D possibly TRBD2 on 5 matching bases. The CDR3 loop spans 12 amino acids. The germline V and J ends were trimmed by 5 bases and 7 bases, with 8 bases remaining between them. CDR3 amino acids: CASSPGSGELFF. The CDR3 coding sequence is TGTGCCAGCAGTCCGGGGAGCGGGGAGCTGTTTTTT.

This clonotype was found many times. The V and J genes are TRBV11-1 and TRBJ2-3, with D maybe TRBD2 (6 bases). The germline V gene has CDR1 SGHAT and CDR2 FQDESV (reference sequence). The CDR3 is 15 residues long. Trimming shortened V by 5 bases and J by 2 bases, and 14 bases separated the two germline ends. CDR3 nucleotides: TGTGCCAGCAGCCCCCCGGGACTCCACACAGATACGCAGTATTTT. Its translation is CASSPPGLHTDTQYF.

In its sample, this clonotype was seen a few times. The gene calls are TRBV5-4 and TRBJ1-6, with TRBD1 as a possible D gene (6 bases). V lost 4 bases to trimming and J lost 5 bases, with 16 bases between them. Germline V gene data show CDR1 as SGHNT and CDR2 as YYREEE (reference sequence). The CDR3 sequence is 16 residues long. The CDR3 reads CASSLGTPKDNSPLHF. CDR3 bases: TGTGCCAGCAGCCTAGGGACACCTAAGGATAATTCACCCCTCCACTTT.

This clonotype showed up many times. The rearrangement joins TRBV3-1 to TRBJ2-3; 12 nucleotides agree with TRBD2. Germline CDR1 reads LGHDT; CDR2 reads YNNKEL (reference sequence). CDR3 size: 16 residues. V shed 4 bases, J shed 4 bases, and the junction held 6 bases outside the gene matches. The CDR3, as DNA: TGTGCCAGCAGCCGACGACTAGCGGGAGAGGCAGATACGCAGTATTTT. Translation gives CASSRRLAGEADTQYF.

This clonotype was counted many times. This CDR3 is CASSLNPGTRSYNEQFF. CDR3 bases: TGTGCCAGCAGCCTGAACCCCGGGACCCGGTCCTACAATGAGCAGTTCTTC. The chain combines TRBV3-1 with TRBJ2-1; the D gene could be TRBD1 or TRBD2 (5 bases each). The V end was cut by 4 bases, the J end by 1 base, with 17 bases between. This CDR3 has 17 amino acids. Per germline, CDR1 LGHDT and CDR2 YNNKEL (reference sequence).

This chain connects TRBV9 to TRBJ1-5; D possibly corresponds to TRBD1 (5 bases). Germline V gene data show CDR1 as SGDLS and CDR2 as YYNGEE. The CDR3 has 14 residues. V lost 0 bases, J lost 4 bases, and 8 bases lay in between. CDR3 DNA: TGTGCCAGCAGCGTAGGGGGGATGAATCAGCCCCAGCATTTT. Residues: CASSVGGMNQPQHF.

This clonotype was observed a few times. The gene calls are TRBV18 and TRBJ2-2; D gene ambiguous. This CDR3 region has 14 residues. The V and J ends lost 2 bases and 4 bases respectively, with 8 bases between them. Per germline, CDR1 KGHSH and CDR2 LQKENI. The CDR3 loop reads CASSPKTGTGELFF. The CDR3, as DNA: TGTGCCAGCTCACCAAAGACGGGCACCGGGGAGCTGTTTTTT.

The V and J genes are TRBV11-2 and TRBJ2-2, with D perhaps given as TRBD1 or TRBD2 (6 bases each). The CDR3 has 18 amino acids. The germline V and J ends were trimmed by 5 bases and 3 bases, with 22 bases remaining between them. Per germline, CDR1 SGHAT and CDR2 FQNNGV. The CDR3 bases are TGTGCCAGCAGCCCCAGCCCGGGGGCGGGAATATACACCGGGGAGCTGTTTTTT. This sequence encodes CASSPSPGAGIYTGELFF.

This clonotype came up many times. The DNA of the CDR3 is TGCGCCAGCAGCTTTCCCGGGGACACATACGAGCAGTACTTC. This translates into CASSFPGDTYEQYF. The V gene is TRBV5-1, the J gene TRBJ2-7; perhaps TRBD1 as D (6 bases). Deletions cut 2 bases from V and 4 bases from J, with 13 bases between. CDR1 and CDR2 (germline): SGHRS, YFSETQ. The CDR3 length is 14 residues.

This clonotype was counted ten times or more. The chain links TRBV19 to TRBJ2-1, with a tentative D call TRBD2 (5 bases). The CDR3 has 13 amino acids. V dropped 4 bases and J dropped 6 bases, with 10 bases sitting between them. Germline-derived CDR1 and CDR2 are LNHDA and SQIVND (reference sequence). CDR3 bases: TGTGCCAGTAGTAGAAGACTACTCAATGAGCAGTTCTTC. It specifies CASSRRLLNEQFF.

This clonotype was picked up many times. This chain links TRBV3-1 with TRBJ1-2; D is unresolved. The CDR3 runs 14 residues. Germline values: CDR1 LGHDT, CDR2 YNNKEL (reference sequence). Trimming left V 2 bases short and J 2 bases short, with 9 bases between. CDR3 protein: CASSQPPGNYGYTF. The CDR3 DNA reads TGTGCCAGCAGCCAACCCCCGGGGAACTATGGCTACACCTTC.

This clonotype appeared a few times. A read error may produce the germline difference seen at one junction end. The genes are TRBV11-2 and TRBJ2-1; 7 nucleotides match TRBD2. Per germline, CDR1 SGHAT and CDR2 FQNNGV. The CDR3 covers 16 residues. The CDR3 loop reads CASSVIAGSSYNEQSF. For the CDR3, the DNA is TGTGCCAGCAGCGTGATAGCGGGTAGCTCCTACAATGAGCAGTCCTTC.

This clonotype was found many times. This chain links TRBV7-2 with TRBJ1-3, with 8 bases matching TRBD1. The CDR3 contains 12 residues. J gave up 9 bases and V 5 bases, and 3 bases lay outside the gene matches. Germline loops: CDR1 SGHTA, CDR2 FQGNSA. Here the CDR3 reads CASSVQGGTIYF. CDR3 in DNA: TGTGCCAGCAGCGTACAGGGGGGCACCATATATTTT.

In this sample, this clonotype turned up a few times. The gene calls are TRBV5-8 and TRBJ2-3; 10 bases line up with TRBD2. Trimming removed 10 bases from V and 5 bases from J; junction bases left unmatched: 16. Germline V lookup: CDR1 SGHTS, CDR2 YDEGEE. This CDR3 has 16 residues. The CDR3 nucleotides read TGTGCCGCGGGTACCCGGACTAGCGGACTTGGAGATACGCAGTATTTT. Translating it yields CAAGTRTSGLGDTQYF.

Many counts were recorded for this clonotype. The V gene is TRBV2, the J gene TRBJ2-5, with 7 bases aligning to TRBD2. CDR1 SNHLY and CDR2 FYNNEI come from the germline V gene. V shed 5 bases and J 5 bases; nucleotides not matched to a gene: 11. The CDR3 consists of 15 residues. The CDR3 nucleotides are TGTGCCAGCAGTCTAAACGGCGGGGAGGGCGAGACCCAGTACTTC. Amino acid sequence: CASSLNGGEGETQYF.